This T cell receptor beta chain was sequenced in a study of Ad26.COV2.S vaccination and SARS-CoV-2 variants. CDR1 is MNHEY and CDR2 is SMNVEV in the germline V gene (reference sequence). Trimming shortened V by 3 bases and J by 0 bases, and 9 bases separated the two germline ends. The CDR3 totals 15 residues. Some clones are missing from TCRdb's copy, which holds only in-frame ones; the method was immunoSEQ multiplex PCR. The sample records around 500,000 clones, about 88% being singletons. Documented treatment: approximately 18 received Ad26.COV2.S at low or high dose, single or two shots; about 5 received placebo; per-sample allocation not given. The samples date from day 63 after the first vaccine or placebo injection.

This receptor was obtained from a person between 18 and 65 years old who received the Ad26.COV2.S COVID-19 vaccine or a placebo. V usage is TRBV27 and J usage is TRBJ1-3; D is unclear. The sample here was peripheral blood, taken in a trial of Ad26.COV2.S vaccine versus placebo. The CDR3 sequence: CASSLTASSGNTIYF. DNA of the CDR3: TGTGCCAGCAGTTTGACGGCCAGCTCTGGAAACACCATATATTTT.